Below, 17 T cell receptor beta chains from the same sample are listed, as sequenced in a study of T cell responses to AZD1222 COVID-19 vaccine. TCRdb's table, derived via immunoSEQ multiplex PCR, lists solely in-frame clones and lacks some. The table includes roughly 84,000 clones, approximately 83% detected once. The material was peripheral blood, obtained 28 days after the second AZD1222 dose. The receptors stem from an adult who received the AZD1222 COVID-19 vaccine.

The chain is built from TRBV19 and TRBJ1-5, with D unresolved. CDR3 length: 16 residues. The germline CDR1 and CDR2 sequences are LNHDA and SQIVND (reference sequence). With 4 bases removed from V and 3 bases from J, the gap between germline ends came to 16 bases. CDR3 region: CASSTPSGRDNQPQHF. For the CDR3, the DNA is TGTGCCAGTAGTACGCCCTCGGGGAGGGACAATCAGCCCCAGCATTTT.

This clone appeared once. The junction departs from germline at one end; a sequencing error may be responsible. The rearrangement uses TRBV7-7 and TRBJ2-1; D possibly corresponds to TRBD2 (5 bases). Germline assignment: CDR1 SSHAT and CDR2 FNYEAQ (reference sequence). The CDR3 loop spans 15 amino acids. CDR3 region: CASSLAPSSYNEQFF. The CDR3 DNA is TGTGCTAGCAGCTTAGCGCCGAGCTCCTACAATGAGCAGTTCTTC.

This chain joins TRBV6-5 and TRBJ1-1; unclear D gene. Germline V gene lookup returns CDR1 MNHEY and CDR2 SVGAGI. CDR3 length: 12 amino acids. V shed 6 bases and J shed 4 bases, with 9 bases lying between them. The CDR3 loop is CASSKEGTEAFF. The CDR3 DNA reads TGTGCCAGCAGCAAGGAGGGCACTGAAGCTTTCTTT.

The rearrangement uses TRBV6-5 and TRBJ1-5, with TRBD1 matching 7 bases. V was clipped by 6 bases and J by 5 bases; unmatched bases: 4. Germline assignment: CDR1 MNHEY and CDR2 SVGAGI. The CDR3 totals 13 residues. Written as DNA, the CDR3 is TGTGCCAGCAGAGGGACAGCAGATCAGCCCCAGCATTTT. Translation gives CASRGTADQPQHF.

The chain combines TRBV6-5 with TRBJ2-2, with no clear D. Trimming stripped 4 bases from V and 5 bases from J, with 11 bases between. Germline V gene data show CDR1 as MNHEY and CDR2 as SVGAGI. The CDR3 loop spans 14 amino acids. This chain's CDR3 is CASSFGRLTGELFF. DNA for the CDR3: TGTGCCAGCAGTTTTGGACGGCTAACCGGGGAGCTGTTTTTT.

CDR3 region: CASRSETGGANEKLFF. The CDR3 nucleotides read TGTGCCAGCAGATCAGAGACAGGGGGCGCTAATGAAAAACTGTTTTTT. V is TRBV7-2 and J is TRBJ1-4, with 10 nucleotides matching TRBD1. V lost 6 bases and J lost 3; bases outside the gene matches: 7. Germline CDR1 is SGHTA and CDR2 is FQGNSA. The CDR3 consists of 16 residues.

This clone was counted a single time. V and J are TRBV6-5 and TRBJ1-6; TRBD1 might be the D (6 bases). Germline CDR1 and CDR2: MNHEY and SVGAGI. This CDR3 comprises 15 residues. V was cut by 2 bases and J by 10 bases, with 15 bases left in between. CDR3 sequence: CASSYTLDSQSPLHF. The CDR3 nucleotides read TGTGCCAGCAGTTACACACTGGACAGTCAATCACCCCTCCACTTT.

V usage is TRBV7-9 and J usage is TRBJ2-3; the match to TRBD2 covers 7 bases. The CDR3 totals 16 residues. The germline V gene has CDR1 SEHNR and CDR2 FQNEAQ (reference sequence). The junction had 14 bases not matched to a gene; V was cut back by 7 bases and J by 4 bases. The CDR3 DNA follows: TGTGCCAGCACCCCCAGCTCGGCCGGGAGGCCAGATACGCAGTATTTT. Its translation: CASTPSSAGRPDTQYF.

The rearrangement uses TRBV18 and TRBJ2-5; 9 positions agree with TRBD2. The CDR3 contains 16 residues. CDR1 is KGHSH, CDR2 LQKENI, per germline. Trimming cost V 3 bases and J 2 bases; bases outside gene matches: 7. CDR3 amino acids: CASSPIGGREQETQYF. As DNA, the CDR3 is TGTGCCAGCTCACCGATTGGCGGGAGGGAACAAGAGACCCAGTACTTC.

This chain uses TRBV3-1 (or the pseudogene TRBV3-2) with TRBJ1-5, with D uncertain. Germline CDR1 is LGHDT and CDR2 is YNNKEL (reference sequence). Between the trimmed V and J ends, which lost 1 base and 3 bases, there was a span of 10 bases. CDR3 length: 15 residues. The CDR3 here is CASSQGVYNNQPQHF. CDR3 bases: TGTGCCAGCAGCCAAGGGGTTTACAACAATCAGCCCCAGCATTTT.

The chain combines TRBV7-9 with TRBJ2-5, with TRBD2 identical over 7 bases. CDR1 and CDR2 from the germline V gene are SEHNR and FQNEAQ (reference sequence). With V trimmed by 3 bases and J by 2 bases, 3 bases remained unmatched. The CDR3 runs 14 residues. The CDR3 nucleotides read TGTGCCAGCAGCTTCTCTAGCGGACAAGAGACCCAGTACTTC. It encodes CASSFSSGQETQYF.

The chain combines TRBV6-5 with TRBJ1-1; TRBD1 agrees at 10 bases. This CDR3 spans 12 amino acids. With V trimmed by 6 bases and J by 11 bases, 6 bases remained unmatched. CDR1 is MNHEY and CDR2 is SVGAGI in the germline V gene. The CDR3 is CASRGQGNYAFF. As DNA, the CDR3 is TGTGCCAGCAGGGGACAGGGGAATTACGCTTTCTTT.

The rearrangement uses TRBV5-1 and TRBJ2-3, with no clear D. Looked up from germline, CDR1 is SGHRS and CDR2 is YFSETQ. Trimming removed 0 bases at V and 0 bases at J, with 5 bases between. The CDR3 covers 14 residues. DNA for the CDR3: TGCGCCAGCAGCTTGGCTCTTAGCACAGATACGCAGTATTTT. This codes for CASSLALSTDTQYF.

The chain is built from TRBV6-1 and TRBJ1-5; D perhaps matches TRBD1 (6 bases). CDR1 and CDR2 (germline): MNHNS, SASEGT. This CDR3 region has 12 residues. Trimming took 4 bases from V and 16 from J, leaving 17 bases between them. CDR3 bases: TGTGCCAGCAGTGGAGCGACAGGCCCAGGTCATTTT. It codes for CASSGATGPGHF.

The chain has TRBV4-3 and TRBJ2-2; the match to TRBD1 covers 8 bases. Germline V lookup: CDR1 LGHNA, CDR2 YSLEER. There are 16 residues in the CDR3. Trimming cost V 0 bases and J 4 bases; bases outside gene matches: 4. CDR3 sequence: CASSQDQGAGTGELFF. The DNA of the CDR3 is TGCGCCAGCAGCCAAGATCAGGGGGCGGGCACCGGGGAGCTGTTTTTT.

The rearrangement uses TRBV28 and TRBJ2-1; the match to TRBD2 covers 8 bases. Germline CDR1 reads MDHEN; CDR2 reads SYDVKM. The CDR3 runs to 14 residues. The junction had 9 bases not matched to a gene; V was cut back by 6 bases and J by 8 bases. The CDR3 loop is CASSRPGLEDEQFF. The CDR3 region has the DNA TGTGCCAGCAGCCGCCCGGGACTAGAGGATGAGCAGTTCTTC.

This chain connects TRBV24-1 to TRBJ2-1; D is unclear. V dropped 6 bases and J dropped 7 bases, with 9 bases sitting between them. The CDR3 length is 12 residues. Per germline, CDR1 KGHDR and CDR2 SFDVKD. The CDR3 loop reads CATSRMDNEQFF. The CDR3 DNA reads TGTGCCACCAGTCGGATGGATAATGAGCAGTTCTTC.